Detailed here is one T cell receptor (beta chain). This entry comes from a study of lung T cells in sarcoidosis with Löfgren's syndrome. The CDR3 length is 16 residues. V lost 1 base and J lost 4, with 14 bases in between. Germline CDR1 LGHNA, CDR2 YNFKEQ. TCRdb redid the calling of the reads with MiXCR, one entry per CDR3 protein. The repertoire holds 50,000 to 65,000 distinct CDR3 sequences, with 20% to 25% as singletons. This chain links TRBV4-2 with TRBJ2-1; a possible D gene is TRBD2 (5 bases). Sequencing input: CD4+ T cells from PBMCs. This TCR came from a human donor with sarcoidosis (Löfgren's syndrome or another form), or a control subject (not recorded which). CDR3 bases: TGTGCCAGCAGCCAAGGGGAGAGTTCTCCTTACAATGAGCAGTTCTTC. Amino acids: CASSQGESSPYNEQFF.